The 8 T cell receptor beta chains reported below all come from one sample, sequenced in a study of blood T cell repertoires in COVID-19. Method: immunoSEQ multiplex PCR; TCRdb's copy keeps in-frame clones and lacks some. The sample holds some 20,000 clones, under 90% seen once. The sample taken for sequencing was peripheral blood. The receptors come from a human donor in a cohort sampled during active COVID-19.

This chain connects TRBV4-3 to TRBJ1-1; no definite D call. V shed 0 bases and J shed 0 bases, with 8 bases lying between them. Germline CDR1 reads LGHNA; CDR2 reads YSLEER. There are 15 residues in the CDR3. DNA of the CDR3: TGCGCCAGCAGCCAAGATACGGGTTTGAACACTGAAGCTTTCTTT. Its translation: CASSQDTGLNTEAFF.

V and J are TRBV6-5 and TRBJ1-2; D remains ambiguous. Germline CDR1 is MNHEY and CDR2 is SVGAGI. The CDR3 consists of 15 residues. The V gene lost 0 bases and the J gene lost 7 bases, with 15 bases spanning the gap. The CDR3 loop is CASSYSIFGVGGYTF. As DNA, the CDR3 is TGTGCCAGCAGTTACTCGATCTTCGGGGTAGGTGGCTACACCTTC.

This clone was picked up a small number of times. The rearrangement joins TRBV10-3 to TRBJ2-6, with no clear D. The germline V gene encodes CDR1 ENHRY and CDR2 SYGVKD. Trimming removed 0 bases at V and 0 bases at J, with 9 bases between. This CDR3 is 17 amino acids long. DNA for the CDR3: TGTGCCATCAGTGAGTCCCAAATGAGCTCTGGGGCCAACGTCCTGACTTTC. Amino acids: CAISESQMSSGANVLTF.

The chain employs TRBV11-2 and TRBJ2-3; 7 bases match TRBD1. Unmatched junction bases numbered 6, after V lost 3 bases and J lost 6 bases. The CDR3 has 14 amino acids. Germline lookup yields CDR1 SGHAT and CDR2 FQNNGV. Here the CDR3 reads CASSFSRGGDTQYF. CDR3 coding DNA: TGTGCCAGCAGCTTTTCGAGAGGGGGCGATACGCAGTATTTT.

The CDR3 sequence is CASGCLGGRADYEQYF. CDR3 in DNA: TGTGCCAGCGGTTGTTTAGGCGGGAGAGCGGACTACGAGCAGTACTTC. The chain is built from TRBV6-4 and TRBJ2-7; 7 bases line up with TRBD2. Germline V gives CDR1 MRHNA, CDR2 SNTAGT. V gave up 8 bases and J gave up 3 bases; unmatched junction bases: 16. This CDR3 spans 16 amino acids.

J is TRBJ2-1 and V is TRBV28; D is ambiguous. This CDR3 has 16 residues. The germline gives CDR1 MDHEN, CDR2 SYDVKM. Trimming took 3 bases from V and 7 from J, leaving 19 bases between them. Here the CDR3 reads CASSFYVGERANEQFF. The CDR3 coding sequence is TGTGCCAGCAGTTTCTATGTTGGAGAGAGAGCAAATGAGCAGTTCTTC.

CDR3 in amino acids: CASSYSSSNTIYF. Written as DNA, the CDR3 is TGTGCCAGCAGTTACTCCTCTAGTAACACCATATATTTT. The chain carries TRBV6-6 and TRBJ1-3; D call uncertain. This CDR3 region has 13 residues. V dropped 0 bases and J dropped 7 bases, with 7 bases sitting between them. Germline CDR1 reads MNHNY; CDR2 reads SVGAGI (reference sequence).

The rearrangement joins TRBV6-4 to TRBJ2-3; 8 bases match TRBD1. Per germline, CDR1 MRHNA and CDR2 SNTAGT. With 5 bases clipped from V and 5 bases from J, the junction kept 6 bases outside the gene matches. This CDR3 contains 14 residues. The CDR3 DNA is TGTGCCAGCAGTATTGGACAGGGTCAAGATACGCAGTATTTT. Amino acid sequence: CASSIGQGQDTQYF.